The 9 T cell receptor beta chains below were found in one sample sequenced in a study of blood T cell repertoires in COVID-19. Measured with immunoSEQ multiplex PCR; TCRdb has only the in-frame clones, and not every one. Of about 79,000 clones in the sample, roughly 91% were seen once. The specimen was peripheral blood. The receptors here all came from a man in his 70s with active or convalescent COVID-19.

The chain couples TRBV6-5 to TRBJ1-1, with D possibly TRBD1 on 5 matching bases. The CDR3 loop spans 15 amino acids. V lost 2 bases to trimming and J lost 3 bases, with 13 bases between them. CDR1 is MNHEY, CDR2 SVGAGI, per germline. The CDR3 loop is CASSYQVGRDTEAFF. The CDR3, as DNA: TGTGCCAGCAGTTACCAGGTCGGCAGGGACACTGAAGCTTTCTTT.

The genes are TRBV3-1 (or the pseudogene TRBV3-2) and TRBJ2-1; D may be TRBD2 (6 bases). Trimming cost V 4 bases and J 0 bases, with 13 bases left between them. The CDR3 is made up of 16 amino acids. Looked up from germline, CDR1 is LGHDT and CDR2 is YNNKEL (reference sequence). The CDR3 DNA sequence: TGTGCCAGCAGCCTGCTTGGGGGAGGCTCCTACAATGAGCAGTTCTTC. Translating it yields CASSLLGGGSYNEQFF.

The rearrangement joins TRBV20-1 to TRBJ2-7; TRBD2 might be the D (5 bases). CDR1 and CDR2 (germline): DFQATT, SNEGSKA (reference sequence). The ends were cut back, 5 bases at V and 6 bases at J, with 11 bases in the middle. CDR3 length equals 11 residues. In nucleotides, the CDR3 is TGCAGTGCTTTACTAGGGATCGAGCAGTACTTC. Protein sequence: CSALLGIEQYF.

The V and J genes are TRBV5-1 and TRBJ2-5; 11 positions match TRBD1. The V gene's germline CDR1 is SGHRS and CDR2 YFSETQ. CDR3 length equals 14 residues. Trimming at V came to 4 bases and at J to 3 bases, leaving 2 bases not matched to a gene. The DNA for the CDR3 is TGCGCCAGCAGCGTGGGACAGGGGGAAGAGACCCAGTACTTC. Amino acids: CASSVGQGEETQYF.

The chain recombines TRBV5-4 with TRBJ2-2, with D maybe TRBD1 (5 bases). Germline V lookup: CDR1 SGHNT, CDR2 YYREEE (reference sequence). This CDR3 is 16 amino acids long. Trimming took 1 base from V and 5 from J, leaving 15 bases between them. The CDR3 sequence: CASSLKGRVLTGELFF. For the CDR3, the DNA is TGTGCCAGCAGCTTGAAAGGCAGGGTCTTAACCGGGGAGCTGTTTTTT.

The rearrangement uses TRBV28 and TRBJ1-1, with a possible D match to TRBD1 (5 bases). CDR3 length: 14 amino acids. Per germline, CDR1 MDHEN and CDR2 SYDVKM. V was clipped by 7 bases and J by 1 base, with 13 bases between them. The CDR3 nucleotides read TGTGCCAGCACCTTAAGTAGGGGGAACACTGAAGCTTTCTTT. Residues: CASTLSRGNTEAFF.

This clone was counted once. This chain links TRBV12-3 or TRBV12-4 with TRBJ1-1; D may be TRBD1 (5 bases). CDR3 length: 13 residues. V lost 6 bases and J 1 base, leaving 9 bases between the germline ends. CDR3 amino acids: CASSLQANTEAFF. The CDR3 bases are TGTGCCAGCAGCCTACAGGCGAACACTGAAGCTTTCTTT.

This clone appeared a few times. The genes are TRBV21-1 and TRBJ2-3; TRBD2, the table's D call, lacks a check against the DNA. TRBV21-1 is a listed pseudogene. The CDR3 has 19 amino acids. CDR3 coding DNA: TGTGCCAGCAGCAAAGCGCGTAACCTAGCGGATACTAGCACAGATACGCAGTATTTT. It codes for CASSKARNLADTSTDTQYF.

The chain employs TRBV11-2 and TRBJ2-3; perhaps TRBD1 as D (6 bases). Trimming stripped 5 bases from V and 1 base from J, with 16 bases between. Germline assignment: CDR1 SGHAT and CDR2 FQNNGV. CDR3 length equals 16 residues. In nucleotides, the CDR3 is TGTGCCAGCAGCCCGGTGGGCAGGGGTGGCACAGATACGCAGTATTTT. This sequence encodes CASSPVGRGGTDTQYF.